Included here is one TCR beta chain sequence, with context. No antigen is known for it. No base-level quality is on record; no much larger clone is a single base apart. This record belongs to a study of graft-versus-host responses after intestinal transplantation (dated by TCRdb to the early 2020s). Study-level background: The transplants that recipients received were multivisceral, liver-intestinal, or isolated intestinal. Instead of going to the commercial service, samples from a few later patients were sequenced in-house on an Illumina MiSeq and processed with MiXCR. After intestinal transplantation, graft-versus-host and host-versus-graft alloreactive T cell clones in the graft, circulation and bone marrow were tracked using bulk TCR-beta CDR3 sequencing. A peak of at least 4% donor T cells among recipient peripheral blood mononuclear cells was the definition used for donor T cell macrochimerism. The cohort enrolled 20 to 30 intestinal transplant recipients including one retransplant, and 3 patients lacking pretransplant specimens were excluded. To identify alloreactive clones, pre-transplant mixed lymphocyte reaction products were sequenced and then compared with unstimulated pre-transplant donor and recipient T cells. Anti-thymocyte globulin induction was given to all recipients, followed by maintenance tacrolimus and steroids for approximately three years.

Reading the germline V gene gives CDR1 MDHEN and CDR2 SYDVKM. The germline ends are 3 bases apart after V is trimmed by 3 bases and J by 9 bases. The CDR3 has 11 amino acids, counting the end cysteine and phenylalanine. The read is trimmed to its CDR3 DNA, 33 bases read in frame from base 1. This specimen's time point label, interpreted: cells obtained before transplantation from donor or recipient. CD3+CD4+ and CD3+CD8+ populations were FACS-sorted from unstimulated pre-transplant donor and recipient cells taken from spleen or lymph nodes. Summary of the overall study and its limitations: The relatively low number and heterogeneity of intestinal transplant patients limited the conclusions. In patients with donor T cell macrochimerism, the allografts had high GvH to HvG T cell clonal ratios. GvH clones were detected in recipient bone marrow, and some of these GvH clones were observed earlier in ileal mucosa or blood, consistent with an intestinal mucosal origin. Peak levels of circulating GvH clones were associated with declines in HvG clones early after transplant.

The library was generated by the immunoSEQ multiplex PCR assay. For most patients, genomic DNA was isolated with the Qiagen DNeasy Blood and Tissue Kit and shipped frozen to Adaptive Biotechnologies for TCR sequencing. Adaptive Biotechnologies carried out high-throughput TCR-beta CDR3 sequencing of genomic DNA for most patients. The authors' pipeline ran thus. Adaptive's ImmunoSEQ software supplied the TCR sequencing data for under 20 patients, while MiXCR and VDJtools were used to process a few other patients. To correct CD4 versus CD8 sorting errors, sequences present in both subsets at a frequency ratio below 5:1 were removed. Because the origin of CDR3 nucleotide sequences shared between donor and recipient could not be assigned, those sequences were removed. To be classed as alloreactive, a clone needed at least 2-fold expansion over unstimulated cells and a minimum CFSE-low frequency of 0.002% (template counts) or 0.001% (read counts). Clones were considered mappable if detected in sequenced pre-transplant spleen, lymph node, or MLR CFSE-low populations of the donor or recipient. The cumulative frequency of alloreactive clones was calculated as a percentage of all sequences, weighted by copy number. This is the immuneACCESS table as TCRdb keeps it, with only in-frame sequences that have V and J called. A part of the clones is gone; compared with another copy, unresolved V genes explain less than half, and the rest is unexplained. V, J and clone size reflect that table, while D and trimming were determined from the DNA. The table for this sample lists about 51,000 clones; approximately 95% of them were counted only once. Under 0.3% of the sample comes from the top ten.

This TCR was recovered from a human donor who was the organ donor for an intestinal transplant. Here the sequenced sample was unstimulated CD8+ T cells sorted from spleen or lymph node cells, taken before transplant. The sequence is built from TRBV28 and TRBJ1-6; confidence is insufficient to name the D gene. DNA sequence: TGTGCCAGCAGTTTTGGTTCACCCCTCCACTTT. This encodes CASSFGSPLHF.